This T cell receptor beta chain originates from a study of Ad26.COV2.S vaccination and SARS-CoV-2 variants. Study-wide findings and caveats: Once vaccination had occurred, spike-specific CD8+ and CD4+ T cell responses reportedly showed substantial breadth. Total T cell responses were possibly underestimated by TCR breadth and depth analyses. Breadth of non-spike TCRs did not differ between vaccinees and placebo recipients.

The junction had 9 bases not matched to a gene; V was cut back by 0 bases and J by 5 bases. Germline CDR1 reads MGHRA; CDR2 reads YSYEKL. This CDR3 has 16 amino acids. Documented treatment: around 19 received Ad26.COV2.S at low or high dose, single or two shots; about 5 received placebo; per-sample allocation not given. Sampling took place 63 days after the first vaccine or placebo injection. Assay: immunoSEQ multiplex PCR; the TCRdb copy retains only in-frame clones and omits some. Of some 250,000 clones in the sample, approximately 87% were seen once. To note about this clone: Its specificity is unknown.

V gene TRBV4-1 combines with J gene TRBJ2-7; 8 bases agree with TRBD1. This clonotype was obtained from a person aged 18-60 years who received the Ad26.COV2.S COVID-19 vaccine or a placebo. The sequencing here drew on peripheral blood, taken in a trial of Ad26.COV2.S vaccine versus placebo. The CDR3 region has the DNA TGCGCCAGCAGCCAAGAACCCCACAGGGGGTCCGACGAGCAGTACTTC. Translating it yields CASSQEPHRGSDEQYF.